The present T cell receptor (beta chain) was sequenced within a study of blood T cell repertoires in COVID-19. At the level of the study: From the United States, Italy and Spain came samples of acute and convalescent COVID-19. Sources were T cells, B-cell-depleted T cells, or PBMCs; the material itself was cDNA or gDNA.

Trimming took 3 bases from V and 3 from J; bases not matched to a gene: 2. Germline V gene sequence: CDR1 SGHRS, CDR2 YFSETQ. The CDR3 runs 15 residues. Symptom resolution, clearance, or two negative PCRs marked donors in Cohort 3 as recovered. In the original workflow: Amplifying reference gene primers gave estimates of nucleated cell counts. The assay was immunoSEQ multiplex PCR, and TCRdb's table has in-frame clones only and misses some. The V and J calls and clone size were taken over from that table, and D and trimming were inferred from the DNA. The data show about 320,000 clones, 70% to 90% seen once.

Sequencing was performed on PBMCs or T cells enriched from blood (not recorded which). This receptor was taken from a woman younger than 45 who had recovered from COVID-19. This chain links TRBV5-1 with TRBJ2-7; 14 bases match TRBD2. CDR3 nucleotides: TGCGCCAGCAGCTGGGGACTAGCGGGGGACTACGAGCAGTACTTC. It encodes CASSWGLAGDYEQYF.